Listed here are 20 T cell receptor beta chains from one sample, sequenced in a study of blood T cell repertoires in COVID-19. Profiled with immunoSEQ multiplex PCR; TCRdb holds only in-frame clones, not every one. The data show about 200,000 clones, 88% seen once. The sample was peripheral blood. Receptors were obtained from a man aged 18 to 30 with active or convalescent COVID-19.

The chain is built from TRBV5-1 and TRBJ2-3; TRBD1 agrees at 10 bases. V lost 4 bases and J lost 6; bases outside the gene matches: 5. This CDR3 is 14 amino acids long. From germline, CDR1 is SGHRS and CDR2 YFSETQ. Here the CDR3 DNA reads TGCGCCAGCAGCAGGGACAGGGGTGGGGATACGCAGTATTTT. Its translation is CASSRDRGGDTQYF.

This clone was seen only once. Written as DNA, the CDR3 is TGTGCCAGCAGCTCCGAAGGTGCGAGGCTCGCTGAAGCTTTCTTT. It specifies CASSSEGARLAEAFF. The gene calls are TRBV11-2 and TRBJ1-1; D not certain. This CDR3 contains 15 residues. V lost 4 bases and J 6 bases, leaving 18 bases between the germline ends. The V gene's germline CDR1 is SGHAT and CDR2 FQNNGV. The entire variable domain, with the rest obtained from reference TRBV11-2 and TRBJ1-1, is as follows: EAGVAQSPRYKIIEKRQSVAFWCNPISGHATLYWYQQILGQGPKLLIQFQNNGVVDDSQLPKDRFSAERLKGVDSTLKIQPAKLEDSAVYLCASSSEGARLAEAFFGQGTRLTVV.

This clone was detected only once. The chain uses TRBV2 and TRBJ2-1; D is unresolved. The germline V gene encodes CDR1 SNHLY and CDR2 FYNNEI. Trimming shortened V by 7 bases and J by 8 bases, and 18 bases separated the two germline ends. This CDR3 is 14 amino acids long. The CDR3, as DNA: TGTGCCAGCATAGGTGAGGCGTCCGCCGATGAGCAGTTCTTC. Its protein product is CASIGEASADEQFF.

The V gene is TRBV29-1, the J gene TRBJ2-5, with D uncertain. The CDR3 loop spans 12 amino acids. From germline, CDR1 is SQVTM and CDR2 ANQGSEA. V shed 2 bases and J shed 2 bases, with 6 bases lying between them. This chain's CDR3 is CSVELRQETQYF. CDR3 DNA sequence: TGCAGCGTTGAACTGAGGCAAGAGACCCAGTACTTC. Using reference TRBV29-1 and TRBJ2-5 for the parts outside the CDR3, the full variable domain is SAVISQKPSRDICQRGTSLTIQCQVDSQVTMMFWYRQQPGQSLTLIATANQGSEATYESGFVIDKFPISRPNLTFSTLTVSNMSPEDSSIYLCSVELRQETQYFGPGTRLLVL.

This clone appeared once. The J gene is TRBJ1-5, the V gene TRBV5-8; unclear D gene. The CDR3 extends over 12 amino acids. V lost 1 base, J lost 5 bases, and 4 bases lay in between. CDR1 SGHTS and CDR2 YDEGEE come from the germline V gene. As DNA, the CDR3 is TGTGCCAGCAGCTTGTCTGATCAGCCCCAGCATTTT. Translating gives CASSLSDQPQHF.

V usage is TRBV3-1 (or the pseudogene TRBV3-2) and J usage is TRBJ2-7; 9 nucleotides match TRBD1. CDR3 length equals 15 residues. The germline gives CDR1 LGHDT, CDR2 YNNKEL (reference sequence). The ends lost 2 bases at V and 3 bases at J; junction bases unmatched: 5. For the CDR3, the DNA is TGTGCCAGCAGCCAACTGGGACAGGGTAACTACGAGCAGTACTTC. Translating gives CASSQLGQGNYEQYF.

The V gene is TRBV9, the J gene TRBJ1-2; TRBD1 matches 8 bases. V was pared by 4 bases and J by 2 bases, with 10 bases of the junction left unmatched. In germline, CDR1 is SGDLS, CDR2 YYNGEE. The CDR3 loop spans 16 amino acids. CDR3 amino acids: CASSLLGQGMNYGYTF. In DNA, the CDR3 is TGTGCCAGCAGCCTCCTTGGACAGGGCATGAACTATGGCTACACCTTC.

The chain couples TRBV5-6 to TRBJ2-7; D is uncertain. V lost 3 bases and J lost 4, with 14 bases in between. CDR3 length: 14 amino acids. The germline V gene encodes CDR1 SGHDT and CDR2 YYEEEE. The CDR3 reads CASSYQASEYEQYF. The CDR3 region has the DNA TGTGCCAGCAGCTACCAGGCCTCTGAGTACGAGCAGTACTTC.

A few counts support this clone. This chain links TRBV9 with TRBJ2-3; D not certain. CDR3 length: 13 residues. Trimming took 4 bases from V and 0 from J, leaving 6 bases between them. Germline assignment: CDR1 SGDLS and CDR2 YYNGEE. In DNA form, the CDR3 reads TGTGCCAGCAGCCTCCCTAGCACAGATACGCAGTATTTT. Protein: CASSLPSTDTQYF. Full variable domain (rest looked up from reference TRBV9 and TRBJ2-3): DSGVTQTPKHLITATGQRVTLRCSPRSGDLSVYWYQQSLDQGLQFLIQYYNGEERAKGNILERFSAQQFPDLHSELNLSSLELGDSALYFCASSLPSTDTQYFGPGTRLTVL.

The rearrangement uses TRBV3-1 (or the pseudogene TRBV3-2) and TRBJ2-3; 11 bases map to TRBD2. Germline-derived CDR1 and CDR2 are LGHDT and YNNKEL (reference sequence). CDR3 length: 14 residues. Losses at the gene ends were 4 bases for V and 13 bases for J; bases not matched to a gene: 10. CDR3 sequence reads: CASSLSTSGGSEYF. The DNA for the CDR3 is TGTGCCAGCAGCCTCAGCACTAGCGGGGGATCGGAGTATTTT.

V is TRBV28 and J is TRBJ1-1; D gene unclear. This CDR3 is built from 13 residues. V lost 3 bases, J lost 0 bases, and 5 bases lay in between. Germline CDR1 and CDR2: MDHEN and SYDVKM. CDR3 bases: TGTGCCAGCAGTTTGCAGATGAACACTGAAGCTTTCTTT. Its protein product is CASSLQMNTEAFF.

The V and J genes are TRBV2 and TRBJ1-2, with 8 bases lining up with TRBD1. CDR3 length: 17 amino acids. Germline trimming cut 3 bases from V and 4 bases from J; bases unmatched to any gene: 13. Germline CDR1 reads SNHLY; CDR2 reads FYNNEI. CDR3 sequence: CASSEPGNRGSSYGYTF. The CDR3 nucleotides are TGTGCCAGCAGTGAGCCAGGAAACAGGGGGAGCAGCTATGGCTACACCTTC.

The gene calls are TRBV9 and TRBJ2-2; D might be TRBD2 (5 bases). CDR3 size: 15 residues. V was pared by 0 bases and J by 5 bases, with 11 bases between. From germline, CDR1 is SGDLS and CDR2 YYNGEE. The CDR3 protein is CASSVDVAITGELFF. The CDR3 coding sequence is TGTGCCAGCAGCGTAGATGTAGCGATAACCGGGGAGCTGTTTTTT.

The genes are TRBV2 and TRBJ1-1, with D possibly TRBD1 on 5 matching bases. Trimming pared 6 bases from V and 0 bases from J, leaving 11 bases between. CDR1 and CDR2 (germline): SNHLY, FYNNEI. CDR3 size: 14 residues. CDR3 sequence: CASRLRQLNTEAFF. The CDR3 region has the DNA TGTGCCAGCAGACTTCGACAGCTGAACACTGAAGCTTTCTTT.

The chain carries TRBV19 and TRBJ1-5; 8 nucleotides line up with TRBD1. With 3 bases clipped from V and 1 base from J, the junction kept 8 bases outside the gene matches. CDR1 and CDR2 (germline): LNHDA, SQIVND (reference sequence). The CDR3 totals 17 residues. This chain's CDR3 is CASSIGQGARSNQPQHF. CDR3 in DNA: TGTGCCAGTAGTATCGGGCAGGGGGCGAGGAGCAATCAGCCCCAGCATTTT.

The V call is TRBV7-2, the J call TRBJ2-7, with D perhaps TRBD2 (6 bases). CDR1 and CDR2 from the germline V gene are SGHTA and FQGNSA. Trimming pared 5 bases from V and 2 bases from J, leaving 13 bases between. This CDR3 has 14 residues. The CDR3 region is CASSEGTVPYEQYF. DNA for the CDR3: TGTGCCAGCAGCGAAGGGACTGTTCCCTACGAGCAGTACTTC.

The J gene is TRBJ2-2, the V gene TRBV20-1; TRBD1 or TRBD2 may be the D gene (6 bases each). CDR1 is DFQATT, CDR2 SNEGSKA, per germline (reference sequence). The CDR3 is 15 amino acids. Trimming removed 3 bases from V and 1 base from J, with 12 bases in between. CDR3 protein: CSASGGGENTGELFF. CDR3 in DNA: TGCAGTGCTAGTGGGGGCGGGGAGAACACCGGGGAGCTGTTTTTT.

The chain couples TRBV30 to TRBJ2-5, with TRBD1 as a possible D gene (6 bases). V was cut by 1 base and J by 2 bases, with 11 bases left in between. CDR3 length equals 14 residues. Germline V gene sequence: CDR1 GTSNPN, CDR2 SVGIG (reference sequence). The CDR3 nucleotides are TGTGCCTGGAGTGACCACAGGGTACAAGAGACCCAGTACTTC. Protein sequence: CAWSDHRVQETQYF.

This clone was detected once. The chain recombines TRBV7-2 with TRBJ1-3, with D perhaps matching TRBD1 (5 bases). Trimming shortened V by 5 bases and J by 0 bases, and 11 bases separated the two germline ends. CDR3 length: 15 amino acids. Germline V CDR1 and CDR2: SGHTA, FQGNSA. CDR3 in amino acids: CASSPSTVSGNTIYF. The CDR3 region has the DNA TGTGCCAGCAGCCCCTCGACAGTCTCTGGAAACACCATATATTTT.

The CDR3 reads CASSQGTSWYEQYF. CDR3 sequence (DNA): TGTGCCAGCAGCCAAGGGACTAGCTGGTACGAGCAGTACTTC. The chain joins TRBV14 to TRBJ2-7, with 8 positions matching TRBD2. The V segment lost 1 base and the J segment 4 bases; nucleotides outside the gene matches: 3. The V gene's germline CDR1 is SGHDN and CDR2 FVKESK. The CDR3 has 14 residues.